Shown below are 20 T cell receptor beta chains from a single sample sequenced in a study of cytomegalovirus exposure and HLA in healthy donors. Only in-frame clones appear in the TCRdb table, and some are missing; sequencing was by immunoSEQ multiplex PCR. The sample has 230,000 or so clones; approximately 86% are singletons. Sequenced sample: PBMCs. Receptor source: a woman under 30 in good health and CMV-seronegative.

This chain links TRBV28 with TRBJ2-3, with D possibly matching TRBD1 (6 bases). V lost 6 bases to trimming and J lost 3 bases, with 13 bases between them. There are 14 residues in the CDR3. Germline CDR1 and CDR2: MDHEN and SYDVKM. DNA for the CDR3: TGTGCCAGCAGCGAGTCCACAGGGACAGATACGCAGTATTTT. It codes for CASSESTGTDTQYF.

The chain recombines TRBV29-1 with TRBJ2-7; TRBD2 agrees at 8 bases. Germline loops: CDR1 SQVTM, CDR2 ANQGSEA. The junction had 13 bases not matched to a gene; V was cut back by 4 bases and J by 5 bases. This CDR3 has 15 residues. Here the CDR3 DNA reads TGCAGCGTTGCTGGGGTCGGGGGGGGACTCCACGAGCAGTACTTC. This gives the protein CSVAGVGGGLHEQYF.

This sequence joins TRBV6-6 and TRBJ1-1, with a tentative D call TRBD1 (6 bases). V was pared by 6 bases and J by 3 bases, with 14 bases between. Germline lookup yields CDR1 MNHNY and CDR2 SVGAGI (reference sequence). The CDR3 extends over 14 amino acids. DNA for the CDR3: TGTGCCAGCAGCCTTCCTGACAGGCACACTGAAGCTTTCTTT. It encodes CASSLPDRHTEAFF.

CDR3 bases: TGTGCCTCGGCCGTCCCGGGGAGCCAAAGGCCAAACCCTGAGGTC. This encodes CASAVPGSQRPNPEV. The J gene is TRBJ2-7, the V gene TRBV28; TRBD2 is a possible D gene (5 bases). CDR1 and CDR2 (germline): MDHEN, SYDVKM. The CDR3 has 15 amino acids.

The CDR3 sequence is CASSSPSTSAPWTYEQYF. Here the CDR3 DNA reads TGTGCCAGCAGTTCCCCTTCTACTAGCGCCCCGTGGACCTACGAGCAGTACTTC. The rearrangement links TRBV6-4 to TRBJ2-7, with 7 positions matching TRBD2. V was pared by 5 bases and J by 2 bases, with 18 bases of the junction left unmatched. The CDR3 runs to 18 residues. In germline, CDR1 is MRHNA, CDR2 SNTAGT.

Only a few counts were recorded for this clone. J is TRBJ1-1 and V is TRBV28; 7 nucleotides agree with TRBD1. The CDR3 loop spans 14 amino acids. J gave up 4 bases and V 5 bases, and 7 bases lay outside the gene matches. In germline, CDR1 is MDHEN, CDR2 SYDVKM. This CDR3 is CASSLSQGITEAFF. The CDR3 coding sequence is TGTGCCAGCAGTCTTTCACAGGGGATCACTGAAGCTTTCTTT.

This clone appeared a single time. The chain recombines TRBV5-6 with TRBJ2-5; D unclear. V was shortened by 1 base and J by 4 bases, with 8 bases between the two germline ends. CDR1 is SGHDT, CDR2 YYEEEE, per germline. The CDR3 runs to 13 residues. CDR3 nucleotides: TGTGCCAGCAGCTTGTTAATCCGAGAGACCCAGTACTTC. Residues: CASSLLIRETQYF.

The chain recombines TRBV15 with TRBJ2-5, with no clear D. In germline, CDR1 is LNHNV, CDR2 YYDKDF (reference sequence). The V end lost 2 bases, the J end lost 4 bases, and 20 bases lay between the germline ends. The CDR3 contains 17 residues. The CDR3 sequence: CATSRYDFLEFPETQYF. CDR3 bases: TGTGCCACCAGCAGATATGACTTCTTAGAATTTCCAGAGACCCAGTACTTC. The variable domain in full, completed from reference TRBV15 and TRBJ2-5, reads DAMVIQNPRYQVTQFGKPVTLSCSQTLNHNVMYWYQQKSSQAPKLLFHYYDKDFNNEADTPDNFQSRRPNTSFCFLDIRSPGLGDTAMYLCATSRYDFLEFPETQYFGPGTRLLVL.

Remarks on this clone: One end of the junction fails to match germline, which may point to a read error. This chain connects TRBV20-1 to TRBJ1-2, with 9 bases that match TRBD1. Germline V gene sequence: CDR1 DFQATT, CDR2 SNEGSKA (reference sequence). The CDR3 is 10 amino acids. CDR3 residues: CSARDRGLLF. CDR3 coding DNA: TGCAGTGCTAGGGACAGGGGACTCCTCTTC.

V is TRBV19 and J is TRBJ2-3, with D possibly being TRBD2 (6 bases). There are 14 residues in the CDR3. Trimming took 10 bases from V and 4 from J, leaving 18 bases between them. Looked up from germline, CDR1 is LNHDA and CDR2 is SQIVND (reference sequence). The CDR3, as DNA: TGTGCCACGGAAGGCGGGATTGGCGCAGATACGCAGTATTTT. This gives the protein CATEGGIGADTQYF.

V gene TRBV2 combines with J gene TRBJ1-2, with D unclear. V dropped 8 bases and J dropped 6 bases, with 10 bases sitting between them. CDR3 length: 11 amino acids. Per germline, CDR1 SNHLY and CDR2 FYNNEI. CDR3 DNA sequence: TGTGCCAGCGGAGAGGATGATGGCTACACCTTC. Amino acids: CASGEDDGYTF.

The genes are TRBV7-9 and TRBJ2-2; tentative D call: TRBD1 (6 bases). The V and J ends lost 6 bases and 5 bases respectively, with 16 bases between them. Germline-derived CDR1 and CDR2 are SEHNR and FQNEAQ (reference sequence). The CDR3 is made up of 15 amino acids. CDR3 region: CASSPGEISTGELFF. DNA of the CDR3: TGTGCCAGCAGTCCAGGGGAAATATCGACCGGGGAGCTGTTTTTT.

This chain connects TRBV7-9 to TRBJ1-1, with 8 positions matching TRBD1. The CDR3 totals 13 residues. J gave up 4 bases and V 6 bases, and 4 bases lay outside the gene matches. Germline loops: CDR1 SEHNR, CDR2 FQNEAQ (reference sequence). The CDR3 DNA is TGTGCCAGCAGGCCCAGGGGGCCCACTGAAGCTTTCTTT. It yields the protein CASRPRGPTEAFF.

The chain joins TRBV5-4 to TRBJ1-2; 8 nucleotides agree with TRBD1. CDR3 length: 15 residues. The germline gives CDR1 SGHNT, CDR2 YYREEE (reference sequence). After removal of 4 bases from V and 3 bases from J, the junction contained 8 bases not matched to a gene. The CDR3 reads CASSPEGQEDYGYTF. The CDR3 DNA is TGTGCCAGCAGCCCCGAGGGACAGGAGGACTATGGCTACACCTTC.

The chain employs TRBV7-8 and TRBJ1-2; weak D call: TRBD1 (5 bases). The V gene lost 4 bases and the J gene lost 4 bases, with 16 bases spanning the gap. CDR1 and CDR2 (germline): SGHVS, FQNEAQ. The CDR3 length is 15 residues. The CDR3 loop is CASSSHGGELYGYTF. The DNA for the CDR3 is TGTGCCAGCAGCTCACACGGGGGTGAACTCTATGGCTACACCTTC.

This clone was detected only a few times. The CDR3 is CASSRGLAGGEQYF. The DNA of the CDR3 is TGTGCCAGCAGTCGTGGACTAGCGGGAGGCGAGCAGTACTTC. The genes are TRBV6-5 and TRBJ2-7, with 14 nucleotides matching TRBD2. This CDR3 comprises 14 residues. V dropped 5 bases and J dropped 6; count of bases not matched to a gene: 3. Germline values: CDR1 MNHEY, CDR2 SVGAGI.

The chain uses TRBV30 and TRBJ1-2, with a tentative D call TRBD1 (6 bases). Germline V gene lookup returns CDR1 GTSNPN and CDR2 SVGIG (reference sequence). Between the trimmed V and J ends, which lost 1 base and 8 bases, there was a span of 14 bases. The CDR3 has 13 residues. CDR3 protein: CAWSGDYREGYTF. The CDR3 nucleotides read TGTGCCTGGAGTGGGGACTACAGGGAAGGCTACACCTTC.

The genes are TRBV6-5 and TRBJ1-5; D possibly corresponds to TRBD1 (5 bases). Trimming removed 4 bases from V and 1 base from J, with 11 bases in between. The germline gives CDR1 MNHEY, CDR2 SVGAGI. The CDR3 is 15 residues long. CDR3 DNA sequence: TGTGCCAGCAGTTCGGGCAGGGCCAGCAATCAGCCCCAGCATTTT. It specifies CASSSGRASNQPQHF.

The V gene is TRBV28, the J gene TRBJ2-3; TRBD2 aligns across 7 bases. CDR1 is MDHEN, CDR2 SYDVKM, per germline. Trimming took 6 bases from V and 1 from J; bases not matched to a gene: 4. The CDR3 consists of 14 residues. The CDR3 DNA reads as TGTGCCAGCAGGTTCCTAGCGGGCACAGATACGCAGTATTTT. This translates into CASRFLAGTDTQYF.

The chain employs TRBV15 and TRBJ2-1; D is undetermined. Trimming took off 0 bases at V and 9 bases at J, with 9 bases between the two ends. This CDR3 contains 13 residues. The germline gives CDR1 LNHNV, CDR2 YYDKDF (reference sequence). The CDR3 protein is CATSRDRVLEQFF. In DNA, the CDR3 is TGTGCCACCAGCAGAGACCGAGTTCTTGAGCAGTTCTTC.